Following are 18 T cell receptor beta chains from one sample sequenced in a study of blood T cell repertoires in COVID-19 (dated by TCRdb to the early 2020s). Library generation was performed with the immunoSEQ multiplex PCR assay. TCRdb provides this immuneACCESS table in a form limited to in-frame rearrangements. Some clones are lacking; in checked studies, under half of them reflect an unresolved V gene, and why the rest are absent is not known. The sample includes some 290,000 clones, with 81% observed a single time. Around 3% of the sample comes from the top ten. The specimen was peripheral blood. Receptors originate from a woman in her sixties or seventies with active or convalescent COVID-19.

This chain uses TRBV7-3 with TRBJ2-2; 7 nucleotides line up with TRBD1. Germline trimming cut 4 bases from V and 2 bases from J; bases unmatched to any gene: 13. CDR1 is SGHTA, CDR2 FQGTGA, per germline. CDR3 size: 18 residues. The CDR3 is CASSSAGWGTDNTGELFF. DNA for the CDR3: TGTGCCAGCAGCTCGGCCGGGTGGGGGACAGATAACACCGGGGAGCTGTTTTTT.

CDR3 nucleotides: TGTGCCAGCAGCCCCATAGCGGGGTTTAGCACAGATACGCAGTATTTT. Translating gives CASSPIAGFSTDTQYF. This rearrangement joins TRBV14 to TRBJ2-3, with 8 bases that match TRBD2. This CDR3 contains 16 residues. J gave up 0 bases and V 4 bases, and 6 bases lay outside the gene matches. Germline CDR1 SGHDN, CDR2 FVKESK.

V gene TRBV10-3 combines with J gene TRBJ2-3, with 9 bases matching TRBD2. V dropped 11 bases and J dropped 0; count of bases not matched to a gene: 6. This CDR3 has 14 amino acids. Germline V gives CDR1 ENHRY, CDR2 SYGVKD. CDR3 in amino acids: CASDSGGSTDTQYF. CDR3 bases: TGTGCCTCAGATAGCGGGGGCAGCACAGATACGCAGTATTTT.

This clone appeared a few times. This chain joins TRBV27 and TRBJ1-1, with 7 positions matching TRBD1. V lost 5 bases to trimming and J lost 0 bases; unmatched junction nucleotides: 6. CDR1 MNHEY and CDR2 SMNVEV come from the germline V gene (reference sequence). The CDR3 runs 15 residues. CDR3 sequence reads: CASSPTGQLNTEAFF. CDR3 nucleotides: TGTGCCAGCAGTCCAACGGGACAGTTGAACACTGAAGCTTTCTTT.

This clone was seen once. The CDR3 DNA follows: TGCGCCAGCAGCCAAGATACAGGCAGCTACTATGGCTACACCTTC. Translation gives CASSQDTGSYYGYTF. V is TRBV4-1 and J is TRBJ1-2, with D possibly matching TRBD1 (5 bases). This CDR3 comprises 15 residues. Germline V gene data show CDR1 as MGHRA and CDR2 as YSYEKL. The V and J ends lost 0 bases and 3 bases respectively, with 11 bases between them.

This clone was recorded only once. This chain links TRBV4-2 with TRBJ1-2, with D unclear. The CDR3 contains 14 residues. Between the trimmed V and J ends, which lost 0 bases and 2 bases, there was a span of 7 bases. The germline V gene has CDR1 LGHNA and CDR2 YNFKEQ. As DNA, the CDR3 is TGTGCCAGCAGCCAAGACCCGGGAAACTATGGCTACACCTTC. Protein product: CASSQDPGNYGYTF.

The J gene is TRBJ2-1, the V gene TRBV6-2 or TRBV6-3, with D possibly matching TRBD1 (6 bases). Trimming stripped 6 bases from V and 2 bases from J, with 11 bases between. Germline CDR1 reads MNHEY; CDR2 reads SVGEGT. The CDR3 consists of 14 residues. CDR3 in DNA: TGTGCCAGCAGCCGATGGGACACCTACAATGAGCAGTTCTTC. Translating gives CASSRWDTYNEQFF.

The chain joins TRBV10-3 to TRBJ2-7; 8 bases fit TRBD2. The CDR3 is made up of 14 amino acids. The trim removed 3 bases at V and 6 bases at J, leaving 7 bases unmatched. CDR1 is ENHRY, CDR2 SYGVKD, per germline. Here the CDR3 DNA reads TGTGCCATCAGTGATTACGGGGGGGCCAGCGAGCAGTACTTC. Residues: CAISDYGGASEQYF.

This clone was counted once. The chain uses TRBV12-3 or TRBV12-4 and TRBJ2-1; D is uncertain. Between the trimmed V and J ends, which lost 7 bases and 13 bases, there was a span of 17 bases. This CDR3 contains 12 residues. This chain's CDR3 is CASTRESGLQFF. In DNA form, the CDR3 reads TGTGCCAGCACCCGCGAGTCAGGCTTACAGTTCTTC.

This clone was counted a few times. V and J are TRBV10-3 and TRBJ1-4; no firm D call. Between the trimmed V and J ends, which lost 6 bases and 2 bases, there was a span of 10 bases. Per germline, CDR1 ENHRY and CDR2 SYGVKD. There are 14 residues in the CDR3. The CDR3 loop is CAISEASTNEKLFF. CDR3 nucleotides: TGTGCCATCAGCGAGGCGAGTACTAATGAAAAACTGTTTTTT.

As to this clone: Other DNA sequences in this sample translate to the same CDR3. CDR3 region: CASSVSGGSYNEQFF. The CDR3 DNA reads TGTGCCAGCAGCGTAAGCGGGGGCTCCTACAATGAGCAGTTCTTC. The J gene is TRBJ2-1, the V gene TRBV9, with 8 bases fitting TRBD2. Germline CDR1 and CDR2: SGDLS and YYNGEE. This CDR3 is built from 15 residues. After removal of 1 base from V and 0 bases from J, the junction contained 0 bases not matched to a gene.

The chain uses TRBV5-1 and TRBJ1-2; possible D gene TRBD1, 6 bases. Germline CDR1 reads SGHRS; CDR2 reads YFSETQ. CDR3 size: 15 residues. Trimming removed 0 bases at V and 8 bases at J, with 17 bases between. The CDR3 is CASSLVGHGRSGYTF. The CDR3 DNA reads as TGCGCCAGCAGCTTGGTGGGACACGGCAGGAGCGGCTACACCTTC.

The CDR3 coding sequence is TGTGCCAGCGGGGGGTCCATAAGCTCTGGAAACACCATATATTTT. It is translated as CASGGSISSGNTIYF. The chain uses TRBV28 and TRBJ1-3; a weak D match, TRBD1 (5 bases). The V and J ends lost 8 bases and 0 bases respectively, with 14 bases between them. The CDR3 totals 15 residues. Germline V CDR1 and CDR2: MDHEN, SYDVKM.

This clone occurred once. The chain employs TRBV5-8 and TRBJ2-2; a weak D match, TRBD2 (6 bases). The germline V gene encodes CDR1 SGHTS and CDR2 YDEGEE. The V gene lost 1 base and the J gene lost 1 base, with 14 bases spanning the gap. CDR3 size: 17 residues. Here the CDR3 reads CASSLSFRRENTGELFF. Here the CDR3 DNA reads TGTGCCAGCAGCTTGTCTTTTAGGAGGGAGAACACCGGGGAGCTGTTTTTT. Using reference TRBV5-8 and TRBJ2-2 for the parts outside the CDR3, the full variable domain is EAGVTQSPTHLIKTRGQQATLRCSPISGHTSVYWYQQALGLGLQFLLWYDEGEERNRGNFPPRFSGRQFPNYSSELNVNALELEDSALYLCASSLSFRRENTGELFFGEGSRLTVL.

The chain combines TRBV4-3 with TRBJ2-1; 12 positions agree with TRBD1. The CDR3 totals 15 residues. V was pared by 4 bases and J by 5 bases, with 3 bases of the junction left unmatched. CDR1 LGHNA and CDR2 YSLEER come from the germline V gene. The CDR3 DNA sequence: TGCGCCAGCAGCCCCCGGGACAGGGGGCACAATGAGCAGTTCTTC. It is translated as CASSPRDRGHNEQFF.

The J gene is TRBJ2-2, the V gene TRBV7-8, with D unclear. Trimming removed 1 base from V and 0 bases from J, with 9 bases in between. Germline V CDR1 and CDR2: SGHVS, FQNEAQ. The CDR3 loop spans 16 amino acids. The CDR3 reads CASSLVGSANTGELFF. CDR3 in DNA: TGTGCCAGCAGCTTAGTCGGCAGCGCGAACACCGGGGAGCTGTTTTTT. Full variable domain (remainder filled in from reference TRBV7-8 and TRBJ2-2): GAGVSQSPRYKVAKRGQDVALRCDPISGHVSLFWYQQALGQGPEFLTYFQNEAQLDKSGLPSDRFFAERPEGSVSTLKIQRTQQEDSAVYLCASSLVGSANTGELFFGEGSRLTVL.

The CDR3 sequence is CASSYSQVTEAFF. The CDR3 nucleotides are TGTGCCAGCAGTTACTCGCAGGTAACTGAAGCTTTCTTT. This rearrangement joins TRBV6-2 or TRBV6-3 to TRBJ1-1, with D unclear. Trimming took off 0 bases at V and 5 bases at J, with 7 bases between the two ends. Germline lookup yields CDR1 MNHEY and CDR2 SVGEGT. The CDR3 spans 13 residues.

This clone has just a few counts. The CDR3 bases are TGTGCCAGTAGCCCCCAGGGTACAGGTGGCTATGGCTACACCTTC. It is translated as CASSPQGTGGYGYTF. V gene TRBV19 combines with J gene TRBJ1-2; tentatively, D is TRBD1 (5 bases). Germline lookup yields CDR1 LNHDA and CDR2 SQIVND (reference sequence). V was shortened by 6 bases and J by 4 bases, with 18 bases between the two germline ends. The CDR3 totals 15 residues.